The rows below give T cell receptor beta chains drawn from one sample of a study of control samples from healthy donors and cancer patients. Sequencing was performed with immunoSEQ multiplex PCR; in TCRdb, only in-frame clones are kept and a portion is missing. The table has 90,000 to 150,000 clones, roughly 92% seen once. The sequencing input was blood. Every receptor here comes from a woman aged 18-29 years in good health. The CDR3 runs from the conserved cysteine through the conserved F or W. Some rows mark clone size as missing; the rest say once, few, many or name a class of expanded clone.

V	size	J	CDR3
TRBV19	-	TRBJ1-6	CASKVRGNSPLHF
TRBV18	-	TRBJ2-3	CASSPGRESTDTQYF
TRBV7-8	-	TRBJ2-7	CASSHVSYEQYF
TRBV5-1	-	TRBJ2-1	CASSEAPGLRSNEQFF
TRBV11-1	-	TRBJ2-2	CASTRFATGELFF
TRBV5-1	-	TRBJ1-4	CASSISSGQGKLRFF
TRBV15	-	TRBJ2-3	CATSSPRGVTSTDTQYF
TRBV2	-	TRBJ2-1	CASTPGGGQGNNEQFF
TRBV5-6	-	TRBJ1-5	CASSSQGAHQPQHF
TRBV28	once	TRBJ2-3	CASSLVQGADTQYF
TRBV2	-	TRBJ2-1	CASSGGRVYNEQFF
TRBV24-1	-	TRBJ2-3	CATSGAPPGDTQYF
TRBV7-3	-	TRBJ2-2	CASSLVTNTGELFF
TRBV3-1/TRBV3-2	-	TRBJ2-7	CASSQELVLELAGGYF
TRBV5-4	-	TRBJ2-7	CASSFAGTTGEQYF
TRBV18	-	TRBJ1-2	CASSTLTTAYTF
TRBV5-5	-	TRBJ2-7	CASSLAVGFSYEQYF
TRBV28	-	TRBJ1-1	CASSPLAGNTEAFF
TRBV13	-	TRBJ2-3	CASSLGQGADTQYF
TRBV6-2/TRBV6-3	-	TRBJ2-3	CASSRHSLAGTDTQYF
TRBV5-4	-	TRBJ1-2	CASSPGQGSSGYTF
TRBV25-1	-	TRBJ1-4	CASSEWGNGEKLFF
TRBV5-5	few	TRBJ1-2	CASSVTGWVYGYTF
TRBV5-1	-	TRBJ2-3	CASSLGASGGATDTQYF
TRBV5-4	-	TRBJ1-2	CASSHRQGWNGYTF
TRBV18	-	TRBJ1-1	CASTPGRPANTEAFF
TRBV7-9	-	TRBJ2-5	CASRLLSDSQETQYF
TRBV5-4	-	TRBJ1-2	CASSLVPSGFQGYGYTF